One and the same sample provided the 22 T cell receptor beta chains below, sequenced in a study of cytomegalovirus exposure and HLA in healthy donors. 13 Jbeta primers and 60 Vbeta primers were used for the PCR. Generated by immunoSEQ multiplex PCR, the TCRdb table keeps only in-frame clones and is missing some. The repertoire holds approximately 120,000 clones, with around 75% as singletons. Sequenced: PBMCs. The receptors here all came from a man in his 60s in good health and CMV-seropositive.

The gene calls are TRBV10-3 and TRBJ2-3; D remains ambiguous. This CDR3 spans 11 amino acids. V lost 8 bases and J 4 bases, leaving 7 bases between the germline ends. The V gene's germline CDR1 is ENHRY and CDR2 SYGVKD. CDR3 in DNA: TGTGCCATCCGCGAGGCAGATACGCAGTATTTT. Amino acid sequence: CAIREADTQYF.

This chain uses TRBV7-9 with TRBJ1-5; 8 bases align to TRBD1. Germline CDR1 is SEHNR and CDR2 is FQNEAQ (reference sequence). The CDR3 length is 14 residues. Unmatched junction bases numbered 5, after V lost 5 bases and J lost 5 bases. This CDR3 reads CASSQGTGYQPQHF. Written as DNA, the CDR3 is TGTGCCAGCAGCCAAGGGACAGGATATCAGCCCCAGCATTTT.

The chain uses TRBV12-5 and TRBJ2-1, with 8 positions matching TRBD2. This CDR3 is built from 16 residues. Per the germline V gene, CDR1 is LGHNT and CDR2 is FRNRAP. V lost 0 bases to trimming and J lost 4 bases; unmatched junction nucleotides: 5. Here the CDR3 DNA reads TGTGCTAGTGGTTTGGTCCAGCGGGGGCCATACAATGAGCAGTTCTTC. Translating gives CASGLVQRGPYNEQFF.

V usage is TRBV5-1 and J usage is TRBJ1-6; TRBD1 aligns across 9 bases. The CDR3 loop spans 16 amino acids. The germline gives CDR1 SGHRS, CDR2 YFSETQ. J lost 5 bases, V lost 0 bases, and 3 bases had no gene match. The CDR3 here is CASSLGTGANNSPLHF. The CDR3, as DNA: TGCGCCAGCAGCTTGGGGACAGGGGCCAATAATTCACCCCTCCACTTT.

CDR3 protein: CASSMGQGAYGYTF. CDR3 in DNA: TGCGCCAGCAGCATGGGACAGGGGGCCTATGGCTACACCTTC. This chain joins TRBV5-1 and TRBJ1-2; 12 bases match TRBD1. The CDR3 is 14 residues long. With 4 bases clipped from V and 4 bases from J, the junction kept 2 bases outside the gene matches. The germline V gene encodes CDR1 SGHRS and CDR2 YFSETQ.

The chain joins TRBV18 to TRBJ1-5; D perhaps matches TRBD1 (5 bases). This CDR3 contains 15 residues. Trimming left V 3 bases short and J 1 base short, with 10 bases between. Germline V lookup: CDR1 KGHSH, CDR2 LQKENI. CDR3 sequence: CASSPSDRSNQPQHF. In DNA, the CDR3 is TGTGCCAGCTCACCCTCTGACAGAAGCAATCAGCCCCAGCATTTT.

This sequence joins TRBV28 and TRBJ2-3; tentative D call: TRBD2 (5 bases). The CDR3 extends over 13 amino acids. The V gene lost 6 bases and the J gene lost 4 bases, with 11 bases spanning the gap. Germline V gene data show CDR1 as MDHEN and CDR2 as SYDVKM. The CDR3 spells CASRGSVPDTQYF. In nucleotides, the CDR3 is TGTGCCAGCAGGGGGAGCGTGCCAGATACGCAGTATTTT. Full variable domain (missing parts from reference TRBV28 and TRBJ2-3): DVKVTQSSRYLVKRTGEKVFLECVQDMDHENMFWYRQDPGLGLRLIYFSYDVKMKEKGDIPEGYSVSREKKERFSLILESASTNQTSMYLCASRGSVPDTQYFGPGTRLTVL.

This chain uses TRBV6-5 with TRBJ2-1; a possible D gene is TRBD2 (7 bases). The length of the CDR3 is 12 residues. The germline V gene encodes CDR1 MNHEY and CDR2 SVGAGI. V lost 5 bases to trimming and J lost 9 bases, with 11 bases between them. The CDR3 DNA reads as TGTGCCAGCAGTCGGGGGGCCGCTGAGCAGTTCTTC. As protein: CASSRGAAEQFF.

The chain has TRBV23-1 and TRBJ1-4; no clear D gene. TRBV23-1 has ORF status, its function being uncertain. The ends were cut back, 3 bases at V and 0 bases at J, with 11 bases in the middle. This CDR3 contains 16 residues. CDR3 DNA sequence: TGCGCCAGCAGTCAGGGCTTACACCCAACTAATGAAAAACTGTTTTTT. It encodes CASSQGLHPTNEKLFF.

This chain links TRBV5-8 with TRBJ2-5; the match to TRBD1 covers 9 bases. The CDR3 totals 15 residues. V shed 4 bases and J 3 bases; nucleotides not matched to a gene: 7. CDR1 and CDR2 from the germline V gene are SGHTS and YDEGEE. The CDR3 protein is CASSTGTGTEETQYF. CDR3 bases: TGTGCCAGCAGCACCGGGACAGGGACCGAAGAGACCCAGTACTTC.

The V gene is TRBV9, the J gene TRBJ2-2, with TRBD1 matching 7 bases. There are 15 residues in the CDR3. Per germline, CDR1 SGDLS and CDR2 YYNGEE. V was clipped by 4 bases and J by 3 bases; unmatched bases: 6. CDR3 sequence (DNA): TGTGCCAGCAGCCCGCGACAGGGTGACACCGGGGAGCTGTTTTTT. It encodes CASSPRQGDTGELFF. Variable domain in full (rest from reference TRBV9 and TRBJ2-2): DSGVTQTPKHLITATGQRVTLRCSPRSGDLSVYWYQQSLDQGLQFLIQYYNGEERAKGNILERFSAQQFPDLHSELNLSSLELGDSALYFCASSPRQGDTGELFFGEGSRLTVL.

The chain joins TRBV9 to TRBJ2-3; TRBD1 might be the D (8 bases). This CDR3 spans 18 amino acids. Germline values: CDR1 SGDLS, CDR2 YYNGEE. V lost 0 bases and J lost 2, with 19 bases in between. CDR3 nucleotide sequence: TGTGCCAGCAGCGTAGAGGGAGGGACAGGAACTGACACAGATACGCAGTATTTT. It encodes CASSVEGGTGTDTDTQYF.

The CDR3 loop reads CASSEINRDTPNYGYTF. The CDR3 DNA sequence: TGTGCCAGCAGTGAAATTAACCGGGACACTCCTAACTATGGCTACACCTTC. The chain couples TRBV28 to TRBJ1-2, with D tentatively TRBD1 (6 bases). Trimming shortened V by 5 bases and J by 0 bases, and 19 bases separated the two germline ends. This CDR3 is built from 17 residues. The germline CDR1 and CDR2 sequences are MDHEN and SYDVKM.

This chain joins TRBV2 and TRBJ1-6; no reliable D call. Germline CDR1 SNHLY, CDR2 FYNNEI. V lost 6 bases and J 7 bases, leaving 10 bases between the germline ends. The CDR3 is 13 residues long. The CDR3 region is CASRAPQNSPLHF. The CDR3 DNA reads as TGTGCCAGCAGGGCACCACAGAATTCACCCCTCCACTTT.

The chain has TRBV10-3 and TRBJ2-6; D may be TRBD2 (6 bases). CDR1 and CDR2 (germline): ENHRY, SYGVKD. The CDR3 has 16 residues. Trimming shortened V by 10 bases and J by 2 bases, and 18 bases separated the two germline ends. In nucleotides, the CDR3 is TGTGCCACCATTGGCGGGGCAGGGCCTGGGGCCAACGTCCTGACTTTC. Translated: CATIGGAGPGANVLTF.

This clone was counted once. This chain connects TRBV11-2 to TRBJ2-5; no clear D. V was pared by 5 bases and J by 5 bases, with 9 bases between. CDR1 is SGHAT and CDR2 is FQNNGV in the germline V gene. The CDR3 consists of 12 residues. In nucleotides, the CDR3 is TGTGCCAGCAGCAGAAGTAGTGAGACCCAGTACTTC. This gives the protein CASSRSSETQYF.

V gene TRBV5-1 combines with J gene TRBJ1-1; no definite D call. CDR3 length: 10 residues. Germline V gene lookup returns CDR1 SGHRS and CDR2 YFSETQ. Trimming took 4 bases from V and 10 from J, leaving 8 bases between them. The CDR3 DNA is TGCGCCAGCAGCGAGACGGGAGCTTTCTTT. Translated, it gives CASSETGAFF.

In its sample, this clone was seen a few times. This chain joins TRBV6-5 and TRBJ2-6; D remains unclear. V shed 0 bases and J shed 0 bases, with 3 bases lying between them. Per the germline V gene, CDR1 is MNHEY and CDR2 is SVGAGI. This CDR3 is 15 amino acids long. CDR3: CASSYSSSGANVLTF. CDR3 nucleotides: TGTGCCAGCAGTTACTCGAGCTCTGGGGCCAACGTCCTGACTTTC.

This clone was seen more than once but under ten times. The gene calls are TRBV4-2 and TRBJ2-3; 7 bases agree with TRBD2. Germline-derived CDR1 and CDR2 are LGHNA and YNFKEQ. The V gene end was trimmed by 0 bases and the J gene end by 7 bases; junction bases not matched to a gene: 13. The CDR3 loop spans 17 amino acids. For the CDR3, the DNA is TGTGCCAGCAGCCAAGATTTATTGCGGGGGAGCTCAAATACGCAGTATTTT. Residues: CASSQDLLRGSSNTQYF.

This sequence joins TRBV6-1 and TRBJ2-3; 9 bases line up with TRBD1. In germline, CDR1 is MNHNS, CDR2 SASEGT. The CDR3 is 15 amino acids. With 1 base clipped from V and 1 base from J, the junction kept 0 bases outside the gene matches. CDR3 amino acids: CASSEGDRGTDTQYF. CDR3 bases: TGTGCCAGCAGTGAAGGGGACAGGGGCACAGATACGCAGTATTTT.

This clone has a handful of counts. The genes are TRBV4-1 and TRBJ1-5; no reliable D call. The V end was cut by 0 bases, the J end by 7 bases, with 13 bases between. The CDR3 is made up of 15 amino acids. CDR1 and CDR2 (germline): MGHRA, YSYEKL. The CDR3 spells CASSQDVTAMQPQHF. CDR3 sequence (DNA): TGCGCCAGCAGCCAAGATGTAACAGCTATGCAGCCCCAGCATTTT.

This chain links TRBV5-1 with TRBJ1-2; possibly TRBD1 for D (6 bases). The germline V gene has CDR1 SGHRS and CDR2 YFSETQ. This CDR3 is 15 amino acids long. Trimming removed 4 bases from V and 8 bases from J, with 21 bases in between. CDR3 sequence reads: CASSTGGGQGGGYTF. The CDR3 coding sequence is TGCGCCAGCAGCACTGGCGGGGGGCAGGGCGGAGGCTACACCTTC.